This T cell receptor (beta chain) was documented in a study of OX40 agonist ivuxolimab in advanced cancers. Overall study context: Hepatocellular carcinoma, melanoma, renal cell or head and neck cancer occurred in dose-escalation patients. Partial responses occurred in three patients (one hepatocellular carcinoma, two cutaneous melanoma).

The germline gives CDR1 SGHAT, CDR2 FQNNGV. This CDR3 has 13 amino acids. The V and J ends lost 4 bases and 3 bases respectively, with 9 bases between them. This clone was detected once. Sequenced by immunoSEQ multiplex PCR; TCRdb stores in-frame clones only, minus some. Here the sample spans 30,000 or so clones, 82% being singletons. This sequence originates from an adult with an advanced solid tumor such as melanoma, head and neck, liver or kidney cancer. The material was CD4+ or CD8+ T cells sorted from blood, obtained in a trial of the OX40 agonist ivuxolimab. The gene calls are TRBV11-2 and TRBJ2-5; D may be TRBD1 or TRBD2 (5 bases each). CDR3 coding DNA: TGTGCCAGCAGCTCCTTGGGGGAAGAGACCCAGTACTTC. This encodes CASSSLGEETQYF.